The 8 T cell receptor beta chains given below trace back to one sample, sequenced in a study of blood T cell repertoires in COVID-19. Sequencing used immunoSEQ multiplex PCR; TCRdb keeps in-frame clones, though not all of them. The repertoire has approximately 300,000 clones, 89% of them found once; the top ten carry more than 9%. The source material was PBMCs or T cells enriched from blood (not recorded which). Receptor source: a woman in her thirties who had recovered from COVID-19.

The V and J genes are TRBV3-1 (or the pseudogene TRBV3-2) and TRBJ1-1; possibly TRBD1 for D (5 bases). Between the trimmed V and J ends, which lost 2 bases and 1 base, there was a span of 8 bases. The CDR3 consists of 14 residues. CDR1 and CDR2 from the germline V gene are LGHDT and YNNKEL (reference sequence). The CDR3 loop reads CASSQSTGNTEAFF. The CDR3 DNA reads TGTGCCAGCAGCCAATCCACAGGGAACACTGAAGCTTTCTTT.

As DNA, the CDR3 is TGTGCCAGCAGTGATTTGGGAGGCGGTGGCTACACCTTC. Its protein is CASSDLGGGGYTF. The chain employs TRBV6-1 and TRBJ1-2; D is uncertain. Deletions cut 3 bases from V and 7 bases from J, with 12 bases between. CDR3 length equals 13 residues. The germline gives CDR1 MNHNS, CDR2 SASEGT.

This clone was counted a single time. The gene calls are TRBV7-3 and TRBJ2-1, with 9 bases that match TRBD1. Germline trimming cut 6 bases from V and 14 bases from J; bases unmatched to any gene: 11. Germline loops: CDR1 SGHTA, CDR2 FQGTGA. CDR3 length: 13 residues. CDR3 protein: CASSPGSRTGEFF. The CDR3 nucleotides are TGTGCCAGCAGTCCAGGTAGTAGGACAGGGGAGTTCTTC.

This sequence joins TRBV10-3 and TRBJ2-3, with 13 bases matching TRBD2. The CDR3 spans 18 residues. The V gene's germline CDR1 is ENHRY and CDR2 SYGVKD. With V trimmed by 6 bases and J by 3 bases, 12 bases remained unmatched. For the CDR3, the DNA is TGTGCCATCAGCCCACTAGCGGGAGGGTCGGGTCTTACAGATACGCAGTATTTT. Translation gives CAISPLAGGSGLTDTQYF.

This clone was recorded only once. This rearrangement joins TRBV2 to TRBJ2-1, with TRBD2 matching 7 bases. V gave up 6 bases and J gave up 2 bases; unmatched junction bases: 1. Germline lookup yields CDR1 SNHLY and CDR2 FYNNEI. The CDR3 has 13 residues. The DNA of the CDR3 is TGTGCCAGCAGACTAGCGCCCTACAATGAGCAGTTCTTC. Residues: CASRLAPYNEQFF.

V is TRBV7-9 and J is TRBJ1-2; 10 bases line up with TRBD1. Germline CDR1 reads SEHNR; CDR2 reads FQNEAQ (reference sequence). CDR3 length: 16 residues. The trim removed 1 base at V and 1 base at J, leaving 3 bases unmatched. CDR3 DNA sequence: TGTGCCAGCAGCTTAGTTGGGACAGGGGTTAACTATGGCTACACCTTC. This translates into CASSLVGTGVNYGYTF.

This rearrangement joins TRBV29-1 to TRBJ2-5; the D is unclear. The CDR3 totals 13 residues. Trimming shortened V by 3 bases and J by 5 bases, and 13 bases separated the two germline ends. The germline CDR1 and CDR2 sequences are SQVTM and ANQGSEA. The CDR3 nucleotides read TGCAGCGTTGAGGCAGACAATGGGGAGACCCAGTACTTC. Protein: CSVEADNGETQYF.

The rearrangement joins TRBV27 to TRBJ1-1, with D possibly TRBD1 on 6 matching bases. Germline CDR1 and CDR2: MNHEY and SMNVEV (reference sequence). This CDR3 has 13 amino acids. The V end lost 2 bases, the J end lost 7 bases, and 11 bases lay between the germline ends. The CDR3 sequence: CASSLGTYNEAFF. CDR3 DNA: TGTGCCAGCAGTTTAGGGACATACAATGAAGCTTTCTTT.